This T cell receptor (beta chain) emerged from a study of CXCR3-negative and CXCR3-positive naive CD8 T cells. Study-level information: Sequencing brought in 120 million to 150 million TRB reads altogether, and each library got about 1.5 +/- 0.3 million. Overall study results and limits: TRBV-TRBJ usage was alike in naive CXCR3-negative and CXCR3-positive cells but differed in memory cells. Comparably high diversity was seen in both naive subsets, and much lower diversity in memory CD8+ cells.

As regards this clonotype: The target antigen is unknown.

Libraries were UMI-labeled 5' RACE TRB cDNA. Following a re-call of the 5' RACE reads, TCRdb has one entry per CDR3 protein and lacks DNA. The table counts under 85,000 distinct CDR3 sequences; about 1.5% lies in the top ten. By phenotype, naive CD8+ T cells were CD45RO-CCR7+CD27+CD95-. The receptor comes from a human donor in good health. Some clones in this sample may be carry-over from other donors' samples. The sequenced sample consisted of naive CXCR3- CD8+ T cells from blood. Subset meaning: CD45RO-CCR7+CD27+CD95- naive CD8+ T cells lacking CXCR3 (TNR3-).

The CDR3 loop reads CASSLAQGTNNEQFF. The chain is built from TRBV5-1 and TRBJ2-1; there is no DNA to check the TCRdb D call of TRBD1. This CDR3 region has 15 residues. Per germline, CDR1 SGHRS and CDR2 YFSETQ.